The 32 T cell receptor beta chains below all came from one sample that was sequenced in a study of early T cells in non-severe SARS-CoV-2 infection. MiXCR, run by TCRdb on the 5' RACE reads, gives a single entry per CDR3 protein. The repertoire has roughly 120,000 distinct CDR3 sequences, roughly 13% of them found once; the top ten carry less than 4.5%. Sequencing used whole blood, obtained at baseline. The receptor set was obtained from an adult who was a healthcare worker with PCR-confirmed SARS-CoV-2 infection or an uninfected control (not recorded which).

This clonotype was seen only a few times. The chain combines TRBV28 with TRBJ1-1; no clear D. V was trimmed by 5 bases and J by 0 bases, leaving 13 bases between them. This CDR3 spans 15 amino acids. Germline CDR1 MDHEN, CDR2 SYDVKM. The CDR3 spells CASSLVSEMNTEAFF. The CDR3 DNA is TGTGCCAGCAGTCTTGTATCTGAAATGAACACTGAAGCTTTCTTT.

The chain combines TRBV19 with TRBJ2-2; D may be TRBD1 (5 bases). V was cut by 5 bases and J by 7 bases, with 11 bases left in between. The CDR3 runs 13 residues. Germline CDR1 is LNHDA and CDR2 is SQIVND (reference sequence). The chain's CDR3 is CASSETGDGELFF. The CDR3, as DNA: TGTGCCAGTAGTGAAACAGGAGACGGGGAGCTGTTTTTT.

CDR3 sequence: CASSVQGGSYNEQFF. The CDR3 coding sequence is TGTGCCAGCAGCGTTCAGGGGGGATCCTACAATGAGCAGTTCTTC. V is TRBV9 and J is TRBJ2-1; possibly TRBD1 for D (7 bases). CDR1 is SGDLS, CDR2 YYNGEE, per germline. Between the trimmed V and J ends, which lost 2 bases and 1 base, there was a span of 10 bases. The CDR3 runs 15 residues.

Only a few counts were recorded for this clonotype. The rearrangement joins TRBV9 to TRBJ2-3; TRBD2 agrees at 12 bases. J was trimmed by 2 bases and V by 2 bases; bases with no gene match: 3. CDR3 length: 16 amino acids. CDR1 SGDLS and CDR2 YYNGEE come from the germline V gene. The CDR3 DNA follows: TGTGCCAGCAGCGTTCGACTAGCGGGGGACACAGATACGCAGTATTTT. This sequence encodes CASSVRLAGDTDTQYF.

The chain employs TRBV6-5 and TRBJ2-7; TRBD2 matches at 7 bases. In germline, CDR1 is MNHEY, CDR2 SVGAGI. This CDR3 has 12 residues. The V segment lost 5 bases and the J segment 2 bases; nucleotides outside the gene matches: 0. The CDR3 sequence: CASSGTTYEQYF. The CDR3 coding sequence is TGTGCCAGCAGTGGGACTACCTACGAGCAGTACTTC.

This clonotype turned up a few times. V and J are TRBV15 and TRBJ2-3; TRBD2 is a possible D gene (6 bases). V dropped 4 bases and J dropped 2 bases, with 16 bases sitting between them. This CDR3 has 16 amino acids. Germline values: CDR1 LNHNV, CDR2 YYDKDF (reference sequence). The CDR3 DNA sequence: TGTGCCACCAGCACCCGACGCGCGGGGCCCACAGATACGCAGTATTTT. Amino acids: CATSTRRAGPTDTQYF.

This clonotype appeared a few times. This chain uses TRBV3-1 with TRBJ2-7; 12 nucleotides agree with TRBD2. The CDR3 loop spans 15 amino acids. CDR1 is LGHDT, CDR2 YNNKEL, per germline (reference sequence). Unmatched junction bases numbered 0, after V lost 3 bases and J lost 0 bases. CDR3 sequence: CASSQTSGSSYEQYF. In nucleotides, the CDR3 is TGTGCCAGCAGCCAGACTAGCGGGAGCTCCTACGAGCAGTACTTC.

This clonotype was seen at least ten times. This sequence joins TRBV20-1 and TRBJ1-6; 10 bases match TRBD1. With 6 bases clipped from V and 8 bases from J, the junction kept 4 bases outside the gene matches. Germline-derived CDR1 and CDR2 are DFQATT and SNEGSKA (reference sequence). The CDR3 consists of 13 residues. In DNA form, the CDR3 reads TGCAGTGCCCGACAGGGGGCAGATTCACCCCTCCACTTT. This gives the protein CSARQGADSPLHF.

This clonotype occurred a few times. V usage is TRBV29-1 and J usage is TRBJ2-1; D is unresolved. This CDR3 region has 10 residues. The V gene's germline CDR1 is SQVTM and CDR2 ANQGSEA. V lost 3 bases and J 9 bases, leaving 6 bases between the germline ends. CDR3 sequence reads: CSVDFLEQFF. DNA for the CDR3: TGCAGCGTTGACTTTCTTGAGCAGTTCTTC.

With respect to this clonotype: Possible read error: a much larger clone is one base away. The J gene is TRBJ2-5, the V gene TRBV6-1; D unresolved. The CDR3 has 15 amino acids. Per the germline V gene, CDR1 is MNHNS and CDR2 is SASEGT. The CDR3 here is CTSSEPSYHQETQYF. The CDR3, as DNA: TGTACCAGCAGTGAACCTTCCTACCACCAAGAGACCCAGTACTTC.

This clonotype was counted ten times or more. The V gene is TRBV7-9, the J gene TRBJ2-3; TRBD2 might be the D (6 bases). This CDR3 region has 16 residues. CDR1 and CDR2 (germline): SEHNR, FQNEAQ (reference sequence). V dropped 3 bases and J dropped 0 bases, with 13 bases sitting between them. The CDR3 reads CASSLGSGPSTDTQYF. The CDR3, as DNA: TGTGCCAGCAGCTTGGGAAGCGGGCCAAGCACAGATACGCAGTATTTT.

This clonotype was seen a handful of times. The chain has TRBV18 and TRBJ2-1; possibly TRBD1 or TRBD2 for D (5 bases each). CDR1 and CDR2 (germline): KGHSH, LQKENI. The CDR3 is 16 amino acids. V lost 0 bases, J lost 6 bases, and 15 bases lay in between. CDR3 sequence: CASSPPGPHGVNEQFF. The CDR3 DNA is TGTGCCAGCTCACCACCGGGACCTCACGGGGTCAATGAGCAGTTCTTC.

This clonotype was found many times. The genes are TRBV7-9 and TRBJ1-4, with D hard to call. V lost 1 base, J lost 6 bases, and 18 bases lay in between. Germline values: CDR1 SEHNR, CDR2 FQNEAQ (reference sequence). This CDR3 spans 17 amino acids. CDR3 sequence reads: CASSLVSPRFYHEKLFF. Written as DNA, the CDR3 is TGTGCCAGCAGCTTAGTGTCCCCCCGGTTCTATCATGAAAAACTGTTTTTT.

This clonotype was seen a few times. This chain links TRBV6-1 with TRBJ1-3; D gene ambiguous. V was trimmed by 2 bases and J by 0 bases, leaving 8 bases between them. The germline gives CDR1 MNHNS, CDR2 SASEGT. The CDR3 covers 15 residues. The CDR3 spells CASSEPLLSGNTIYF. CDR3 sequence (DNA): TGTGCCAGCAGTGAACCCCTCCTCTCTGGAAACACCATATATTTT.

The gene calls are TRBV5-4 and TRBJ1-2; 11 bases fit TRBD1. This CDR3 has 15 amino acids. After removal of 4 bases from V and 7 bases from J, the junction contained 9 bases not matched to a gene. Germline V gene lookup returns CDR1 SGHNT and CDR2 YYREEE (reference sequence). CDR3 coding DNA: TGTGCCAGCAGCCCCCGGACAGGGGGCAATAGTGGCTACACCTTC. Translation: CASSPRTGGNSGYTF.

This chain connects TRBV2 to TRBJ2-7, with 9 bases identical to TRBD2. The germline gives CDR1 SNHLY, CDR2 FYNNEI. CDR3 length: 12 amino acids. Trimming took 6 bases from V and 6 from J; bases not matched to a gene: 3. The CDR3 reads CASSRAGGEQYF. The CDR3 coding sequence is TGTGCCAGCAGCCGAGCGGGGGGCGAGCAGTACTTC.

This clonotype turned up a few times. For the CDR3, the DNA is TGCGCCAGCAGCTTGGCGGACAGGCACTCTGGAAACACCATATATTTT. Its translation: CASSLADRHSGNTIYF. V and J are TRBV5-1 and TRBJ1-3, with TRBD1 identical over 7 bases. CDR3 length: 16 residues. V lost 0 bases, J lost 0 bases, and 3 bases stayed unmatched. Germline CDR1 and CDR2: SGHRS and YFSETQ.

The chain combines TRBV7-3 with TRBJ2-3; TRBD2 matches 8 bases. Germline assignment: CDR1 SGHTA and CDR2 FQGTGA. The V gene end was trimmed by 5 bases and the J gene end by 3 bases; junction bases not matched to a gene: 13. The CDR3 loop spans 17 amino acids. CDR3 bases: TGTGCCAGCAGCCCCTCCTGGGCGGGGGGTGTTACAGATACGCAGTATTTT. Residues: CASSPSWAGGVTDTQYF.

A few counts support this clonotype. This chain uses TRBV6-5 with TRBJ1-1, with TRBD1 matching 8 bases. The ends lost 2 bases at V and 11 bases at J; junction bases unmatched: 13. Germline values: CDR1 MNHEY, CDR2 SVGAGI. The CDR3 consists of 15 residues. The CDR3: CASSYASGGTSNAFF. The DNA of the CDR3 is TGTGCCAGCAGTTACGCGTCAGGGGGCACATCCAACGCTTTCTTT.

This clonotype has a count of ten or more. The CDR3: CSASGREGRAYNEQFF. CDR3 nucleotide sequence: TGCAGTGCTAGCGGTAGGGAGGGAAGAGCATACAATGAGCAGTTCTTC. The chain combines TRBV20-1 with TRBJ2-1; TRBD2 matches at 7 bases. V shed 3 bases and J 4 bases; nucleotides not matched to a gene: 12. CDR1 and CDR2 from the germline V gene are DFQATT and SNEGSKA (reference sequence). The CDR3 has 16 amino acids.

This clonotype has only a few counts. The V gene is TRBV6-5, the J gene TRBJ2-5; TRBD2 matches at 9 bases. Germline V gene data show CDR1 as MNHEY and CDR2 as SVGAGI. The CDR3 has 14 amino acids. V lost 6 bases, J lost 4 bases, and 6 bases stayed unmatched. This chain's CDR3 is CASRPGTSPETQYF. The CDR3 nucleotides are TGTGCCAGCAGGCCCGGGACTAGCCCAGAGACCCAGTACTTC.

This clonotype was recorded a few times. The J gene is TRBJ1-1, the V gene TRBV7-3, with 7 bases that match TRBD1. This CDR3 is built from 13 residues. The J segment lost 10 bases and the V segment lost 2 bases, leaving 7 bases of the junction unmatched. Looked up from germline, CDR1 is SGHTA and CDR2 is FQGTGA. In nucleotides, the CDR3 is TGTGCCAGCAGCTTATTAGGGGGCGGACGAGCTTTCTTT. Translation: CASSLLGGGRAFF.

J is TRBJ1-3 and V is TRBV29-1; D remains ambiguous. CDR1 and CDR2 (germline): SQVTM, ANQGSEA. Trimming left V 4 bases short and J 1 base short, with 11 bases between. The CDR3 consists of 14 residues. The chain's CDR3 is CSVVGYTSGNTIYF. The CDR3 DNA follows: TGCAGCGTTGTAGGGTATACTTCTGGAAACACCATATATTTT.

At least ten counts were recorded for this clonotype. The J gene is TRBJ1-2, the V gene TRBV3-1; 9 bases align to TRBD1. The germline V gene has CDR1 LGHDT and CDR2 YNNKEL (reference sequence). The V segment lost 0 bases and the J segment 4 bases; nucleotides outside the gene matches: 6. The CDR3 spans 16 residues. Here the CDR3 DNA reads TGTGCCAGCAGCCAAGATGCTGGACAGGGGACCTATGGCTACACCTTC. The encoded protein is CASSQDAGQGTYGYTF.

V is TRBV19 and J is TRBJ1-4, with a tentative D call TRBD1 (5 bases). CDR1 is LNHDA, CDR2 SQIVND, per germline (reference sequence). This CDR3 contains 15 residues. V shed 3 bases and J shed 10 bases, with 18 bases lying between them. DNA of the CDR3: TGTGCCAGTAGTATTTCGGAGACAGTGTCCGCAAAACTGTTTTTT. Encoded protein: CASSISETVSAKLFF.

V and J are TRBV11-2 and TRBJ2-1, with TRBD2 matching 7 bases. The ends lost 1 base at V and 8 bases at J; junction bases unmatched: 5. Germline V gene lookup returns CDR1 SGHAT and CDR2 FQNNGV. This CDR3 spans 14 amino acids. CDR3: CASSLGTSADEQFF. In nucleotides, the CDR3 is TGTGCCAGCAGCTTAGGCACTAGCGCAGATGAGCAGTTCTTC.

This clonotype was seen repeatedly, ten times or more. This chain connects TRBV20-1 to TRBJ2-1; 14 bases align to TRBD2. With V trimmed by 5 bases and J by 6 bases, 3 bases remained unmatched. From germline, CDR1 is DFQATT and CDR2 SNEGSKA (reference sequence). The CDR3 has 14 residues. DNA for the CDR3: TGCAGTGCTGCGGGACTAGCGGGGGTCAATGAGCAGTTCTTC. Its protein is CSAAGLAGVNEQFF.

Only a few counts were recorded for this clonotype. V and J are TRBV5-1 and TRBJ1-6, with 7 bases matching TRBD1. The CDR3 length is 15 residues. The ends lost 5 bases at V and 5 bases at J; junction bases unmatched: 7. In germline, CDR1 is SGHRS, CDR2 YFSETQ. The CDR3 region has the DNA TGCGCCAGCAGACGTTCCGGGACAGATAATTCACCCCTCCACTTT. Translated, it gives CASRRSGTDNSPLHF. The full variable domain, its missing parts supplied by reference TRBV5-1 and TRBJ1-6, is KAGVTQTPRYLIKTRGQQVTLSCSPISGHRSVSWYQQTPGQGLQFLFEYFSETQRNKGNFPGRFSGRQFSNSRSEMNVSTLELGDSALYLCASRRSGTDNSPLHFGNGTRLTVT.

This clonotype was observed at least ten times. This CDR3 is CASSPPRDRVCEQYF. The CDR3 bases are TGTGCCAGCAGCCCGCCTCGGGACAGGGTTTGCGAGCAGTACTTC. The chain recombines TRBV7-3 with TRBJ2-7; 9 nucleotides match TRBD1. V trimming: 5 bases; J trimming: 6 bases; junction bases outside the gene matches: 11. Per germline, CDR1 SGHTA and CDR2 FQGTGA. This CDR3 is 15 amino acids long.

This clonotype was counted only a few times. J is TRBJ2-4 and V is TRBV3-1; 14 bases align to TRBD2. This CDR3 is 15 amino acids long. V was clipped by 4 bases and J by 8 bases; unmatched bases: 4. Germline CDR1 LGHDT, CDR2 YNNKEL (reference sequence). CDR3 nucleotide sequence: TGTGCCAGCAGCCTCGGGACTAGCGGGAGCGACATTCAGTACTTC. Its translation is CASSLGTSGSDIQYF.

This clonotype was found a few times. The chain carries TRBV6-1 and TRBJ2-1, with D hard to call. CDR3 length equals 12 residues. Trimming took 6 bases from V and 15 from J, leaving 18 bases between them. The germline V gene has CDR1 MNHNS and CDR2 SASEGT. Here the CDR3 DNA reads TGTGCCAGCAGCCCTGGAGACCCGAAGGTGTTCTTC. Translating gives CASSPGDPKVFF.

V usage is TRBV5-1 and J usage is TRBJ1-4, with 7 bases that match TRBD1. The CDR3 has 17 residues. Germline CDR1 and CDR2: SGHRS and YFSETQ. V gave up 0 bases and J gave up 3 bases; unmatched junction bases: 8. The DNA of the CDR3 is TGCGCCAGCAGCTTGGGGGTGACAGGGCGATCTAATGAAAAACTGTTTTTT. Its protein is CASSLGVTGRSNEKLFF. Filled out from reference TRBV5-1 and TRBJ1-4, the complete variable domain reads KAGVTQTPRYLIKTRGQQVTLSCSPISGHRSVSWYQQTPGQGLQFLFEYFSETQRNKGNFPGRFSGRQFSNSRSEMNVSTLELGDSALYLCASSLGVTGRSNEKLFFGSGTQLSVL.